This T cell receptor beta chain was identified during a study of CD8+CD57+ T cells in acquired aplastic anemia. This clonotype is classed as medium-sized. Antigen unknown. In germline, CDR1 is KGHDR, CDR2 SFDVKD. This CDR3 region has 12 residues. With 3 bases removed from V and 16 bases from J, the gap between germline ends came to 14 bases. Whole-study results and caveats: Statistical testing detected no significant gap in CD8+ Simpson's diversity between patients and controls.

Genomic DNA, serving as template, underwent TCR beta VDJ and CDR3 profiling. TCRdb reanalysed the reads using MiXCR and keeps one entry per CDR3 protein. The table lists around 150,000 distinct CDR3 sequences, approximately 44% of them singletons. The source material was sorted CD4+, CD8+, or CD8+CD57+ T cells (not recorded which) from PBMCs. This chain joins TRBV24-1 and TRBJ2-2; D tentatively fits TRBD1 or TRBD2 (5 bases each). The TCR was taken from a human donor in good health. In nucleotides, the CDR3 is TGTGCCACCAGTGATCTAGGGACGGTGCCGTTTTTT. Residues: CATSDLGTVPFF.